This TCR beta chain was recorded in a study of CD8 T cells in ankylosing spondylitis. Study observations and caveats: Reactive arthritis synovial fluid and blood were previously reported to contain some motif variants.

The CDR3 consists of 12 residues. CDR1 is SNHLY, CDR2 FYNNEI, per germline. Using its own MiXCR run on the 5' RACE reads, TCRdb lists one record per CDR3 protein. The table shows about 340,000 distinct CDR3 sequences, with 20% to 25% occurring only once. This clonotype came up a few times. What it binds is unknown. V gene TRBV2 combines with J gene TRBJ2-5; D is unresolved. The J call may not be correct, given that the DNA end is closer to TRBJ2-1. Sequencing was done on a sample of blood, either unsorted or a sorted T cell fraction (not recorded which). The TCR originated in a male donor with ankylosing spondylitis or in good health (not recorded which). Here the CDR3 DNA reads TGTGCCAGCATGGGGTGGGAAGAGACCCAGTTCTTC. Amino acids: CASMGWEETQFF.